A selection of T cell receptor beta chains follows, all from one sample in a study of tumor-infiltrating lymphocytes in primary liver carcinoma. TCRdb ran MiXCR on the multiplex PCR reads and lists one entry per CDR3 protein. The sample lists under 200,000 distinct CDR3 sequences; about two thirds were seen once. The sample was peripheral blood. Receptors were obtained from a woman aged 55-70 years with primary liver carcinoma and hepatitis B virus infection. Both conserved end residues are part of each CDR3. The order of the fields is V gene, J gene, CDR3 protein.

TRBV30,TRBJ1-6,CAWRNNSPLHF
TRBV11-1,TRBJ1-6,CASSPGSSYNSPLRF
TRBV11-2,TRBJ2-7,CASSRAGGHEQYF
TRBV11-2,TRBJ2-2,CASNSLLDGELFF
TRBV4-3,TRBJ1-2,CASSQSPVGSYGYTF
TRBV5-6,TRBJ2-7,CASSFGGSYEQYF
TRBV28,TRBJ1-2,CASSHPGQDYGYTF
TRBV12-3/TRBV12-4,TRBJ2-5,CASSPGTSGSYETQYF
TRBV30,TRBJ1-2,CASATGTWGYTF
TRBV11-2,TRBJ2-7,CASSVRVGGPYEQYF
TRBV29-1,TRBJ2-3,CSVSSEWGTDTQYF
TRBV11-3,TRBJ2-6,CVSSRGANVLTF
TRBV25-1,TRBJ1-2,CASSERVGYGYTF
TRBV6-5,TRBJ1-2,CVSLPGQGGHNYGYTF
TRBV4-1,TRBJ2-2,CASSQVGRGNTWELFF
TRBV5-1,TRBJ1-6,CASTGQGASSYNSPLHF
TRBV6-5,TRBJ1-4,CTSSQMGDKRYATNEKLFF
TRBV5-8,TRBJ2-7,CASSLFGIGVYEQYF
TRBV11-2,TRBJ2-3,CTSSRDREPDTQYF
TRBV5-4,TRBJ1-2,CASNSFDGVGSYTF
TRBV10-2,TRBJ1-1,CTSITGTLTEAFF
TRBV12-3/TRBV12-4,TRBJ2-1,CASSLAPSGSLGNEQFF
TRBV12-3/TRBV12-4,TRBJ1-5,CAISLAGRQPQHF
TRBV11-2,TRBJ1-1,CASSVPGGHNTEAFF
TRBV18,TRBJ2-7,CASSSRDSRDEQYF
TRBV6-2/TRBV6-3,TRBJ1-5,CASSYPRIGTGGDRSNQPQHF